Detailed here is one T cell receptor beta chain. As handled by the study authors: Reference gene primer amplification gave nucleated cell count estimates. The protocol was immunoSEQ multiplex PCR, while the TCRdb copy is restricted to in-frame clones and leaves out a portion. D and trimming were read from the DNA, whereas the V and J calls and clone size are those reported in that table. The sample holds 95,000 to 120,000 clones, 85% seen once. Germline V gene data show CDR1 as LNHNV and CDR2 as YYDKDF (reference sequence). V lost 1 base and J lost 8; bases outside the gene matches: 3. The CDR3 extends over 15 amino acids. The data were obtained in a study of blood T cell repertoires in COVID-19. Study-level information: PBMCs, B-cell-depleted T cells, or T cells were the source of the cDNA or gDNA that made up the material.

The TCR was taken from a human donor in a cohort sampled during active COVID-19. Material for sequencing was peripheral blood. This chain links TRBV15 with TRBJ2-1; 12 bases line up with TRBD1. The CDR3 here is CATSRGGTGGDEQFF. CDR3 sequence (DNA): TGTGCCACCAGCAGAGGGGGGACAGGGGGCGATGAGCAGTTCTTC.